The 10 T cell receptor beta chains below come from one sample, sequenced in a study of blood T cell repertoires in COVID-19. Produced via immunoSEQ multiplex PCR; TCRdb's table is partial and in-frame only. The repertoire consists of some 300,000 clones, with about 90% occurring once and the leading ten covering 0.8% to 1.3%. Material for sequencing was peripheral blood. The receptors were sampled from a woman aged 40-49 years with COVID-19, enrolled during active disease.

This clone was observed a single time. The J gene is TRBJ2-1, the V gene TRBV6-6; D perhaps matches TRBD2 (5 bases). The CDR3 extends over 16 amino acids. Germline assignment: CDR1 MNHNY and CDR2 SVGAGI (reference sequence). V lost 2 bases and J 5 bases, leaving 16 bases between the germline ends. For the CDR3, the DNA is TGTGCCAGCAGTTACGGACCCCGCCGCGGGCACAATGAGCAGTTCTTC. It specifies CASSYGPRRGHNEQFF.

This clone was detected once. This chain uses TRBV5-1 with TRBJ2-3; D remains ambiguous. The V and J ends lost 1 base and 6 bases respectively, with 15 bases between them. Germline assignment: CDR1 SGHRS and CDR2 YFSETQ. This CDR3 region has 15 residues. CDR3 loop: CASSLFASFDDTQYF. The CDR3 nucleotides are TGCGCCAGCAGCTTGTTCGCTAGTTTTGACGATACGCAGTATTTT.

In its sample, this clone was seen a few times. The genes are TRBV12-3 or TRBV12-4 and TRBJ1-1; D not certain. CDR3 length: 11 amino acids. Trimming stripped 7 bases from V and 0 bases from J, with 3 bases between. Here the CDR3 reads CASTLNTEAFF. In DNA, the CDR3 is TGTGCCAGCACCTTGAACACTGAAGCTTTCTTT.

The chain couples TRBV30 to TRBJ1-5; a weak D match, TRBD1 (5 bases). Trimming took off 6 bases at V and 7 bases at J, with 16 bases between the two ends. The CDR3 extends over 13 amino acids. In germline, CDR1 is GTSNPN, CDR2 SVGIG (reference sequence). CDR3 bases: TGTGCCTGCAACATGGGACTTGAACAGCCCCAGCATTTT. This sequence encodes CACNMGLEQPQHF. Based on the CDR3 plus reference TRBV30 and TRBJ1-5, the full variable domain is SQTIHQWPATLVQPVGSPLSLECTVEGTSNPNLYWYRQAAGRGLQLLFYSVGIGQISSEVPQNLSASRPQDRQFILSSKKLLLSDSGFYLCACNMGLEQPQHFGDGTRLSIL.

In nucleotides, the CDR3 is TGCGCCAGCAGCTTGGAGGGACAGGGGGTGAGGGTCCTGACTTTC. This translates into CASSLEGQGVRVLTF. J is TRBJ2-6 and V is TRBV5-1, with 11 bases that match TRBD1. This CDR3 has 15 residues. From germline, CDR1 is SGHRS and CDR2 YFSETQ. The junction had 6 bases not matched to a gene; V was cut back by 0 bases and J by 13 bases.

This chain uses TRBV2 with TRBJ2-5; 7 positions agree with TRBD1. V was pared by 4 bases and J by 1 base, with 3 bases of the junction left unmatched. Germline-derived CDR1 and CDR2 are SNHLY and FYNNEI. The CDR3 totals 14 residues. The CDR3 spells CASSVNRGQETQYF. CDR3 nucleotides: TGTGCCAGCAGTGTAAACAGGGGCCAAGAGACCCAGTACTTC.

The chain carries TRBV27 and TRBJ1-4; D might be TRBD1 (5 bases). The CDR3 is 15 residues long. Trimming removed 6 bases from V and 0 bases from J, with 11 bases in between. Germline CDR1 reads MNHEY; CDR2 reads SMNVEV (reference sequence). The CDR3 sequence is CASSRQYATNEKLFF. CDR3 coding DNA: TGTGCCAGCAGCCGACAGTATGCAACTAATGAAAAACTGTTTTTT.

This chain uses TRBV4-3 with TRBJ1-2, with D perhaps TRBD1 (5 bases). This CDR3 is 16 amino acids long. From germline, CDR1 is LGHNA and CDR2 YSLEER. Trimming removed 0 bases at V and 2 bases at J, with 13 bases between. The CDR3, as DNA: TGCGCCAGCAGCCAAGATGTAGCAGGGCCGAACTATGGCTACACCTTC. Its translation: CASSQDVAGPNYGYTF.

This clone has only one observation. The chain links TRBV19 to TRBJ1-5, with 8 nucleotides matching TRBD1. The CDR3 is made up of 14 amino acids. J was trimmed by 4 bases and V by 2 bases; bases with no gene match: 1. Looked up from germline, CDR1 is LNHDA and CDR2 is SQIVND (reference sequence). CDR3 region: CASSIQGANQPQHF. For the CDR3, the DNA is TGTGCCAGTAGTATACAGGGGGCAAATCAGCCCCAGCATTTT.

This chain links TRBV5-6 with TRBJ2-1; tentative D call: TRBD1 (6 bases). The CDR3 is made up of 15 amino acids. Germline CDR1 SGHDT, CDR2 YYEEEE. V was clipped by 4 bases and J by 4 bases, with 15 bases between them. CDR3 residues: CASSIDRRRYNEQFF. The CDR3 DNA sequence: TGTGCCAGCAGCATCGACAGGAGACGATACAATGAGCAGTTCTTC. Full variable domain (rest looked up from reference TRBV5-6 and TRBJ2-1): DAGVTQSPTHLIKTRGQQVTLRCSPKSGHDTVSWYQQALGQGPQFIFQYYEEEERQRGNFPDRFSGHQFPNYSSELNVNALLLGDSALYLCASSIDRRRYNEQFFGPGTRLTVL.